This T cell receptor beta chain was recorded in a study of human T cells and chemical hapten exposure. Study details: Sensitization involved placing 2% DPC onto an approximately 2 cm by approximately 2 cm region of upper inner arm skin. Regarding the study as a whole: After DPC sensitization, TCRs above 1 in 1000 frequency showed no change. Correlating positively with patch test score were the PT1 expanded TCR counts.

The germline V gene encodes CDR1 SGHRS and CDR2 YFSETQ. V was pared by 4 bases and J by 5 bases, with 11 bases between. The CDR3 runs to 13 residues. This clonotype was counted many times. Its antigen is undetermined. Time point specified: pre-sensitization, week 0. As for treatment: therapeutic diphenylcyclopropenone sensitization with weekly scalp DPC. Donors were 18 to 70-year-old alopecia patients suitable for DPC. TCRdb used MiXCR to reprocess the RACE reads, holding one entry per CDR3 protein. The repertoire holds tens of thousands of distinct CDR3 sequences, with roughly 6.7% as singletons. The J gene is TRBJ2-3, the V gene TRBV5-1, with D hard to call. The sample in question was whole blood, obtained in connection with sensitization to the hapten diphenylcyclopropenone (DPC). The receptor was derived from a woman between 25 and 40 years old with alopecia areata. Some clones in this sample may be carry-over from other donors' samples. The CDR3 loop is CASSPIWGDTQYF. The CDR3 region has the DNA TGCGCCAGCAGCCCGATCTGGGGAGATACGCAGTATTTT.